This T cell receptor (beta chain) was retrieved from a study of blood T cells in healthy people across ages. The sample providers were healthy Caucasian people from Russia, aged roughly 6 to 95. Using a J-beta primer mix together with a sample-barcoded 5' primer, a second PCR was run for about 6 to 12 cycles. TCRdb processed the 5' RACE reads anew with MiXCR; each CDR3 protein has one entry. The table includes about 1.5 million distinct CDR3 sequences, 40% to 45% detected once. In germline, CDR1 is SGDLS, CDR2 YYNGEE. The germline V and J ends were trimmed by 0 bases and 5 bases, with 10 bases remaining between them. The CDR3 runs 14 residues.

This rearrangement joins TRBV9 to TRBJ2-3, with D unclear. The clonotype comes from a woman younger than 35 in good health. The material sequenced was blood. The CDR3 coding sequence is TGTGCCAGCAGCGTAGGGGGAATTGAAGATACGCAGTATTTT. Its translation is CASSVGGIEDTQYF.